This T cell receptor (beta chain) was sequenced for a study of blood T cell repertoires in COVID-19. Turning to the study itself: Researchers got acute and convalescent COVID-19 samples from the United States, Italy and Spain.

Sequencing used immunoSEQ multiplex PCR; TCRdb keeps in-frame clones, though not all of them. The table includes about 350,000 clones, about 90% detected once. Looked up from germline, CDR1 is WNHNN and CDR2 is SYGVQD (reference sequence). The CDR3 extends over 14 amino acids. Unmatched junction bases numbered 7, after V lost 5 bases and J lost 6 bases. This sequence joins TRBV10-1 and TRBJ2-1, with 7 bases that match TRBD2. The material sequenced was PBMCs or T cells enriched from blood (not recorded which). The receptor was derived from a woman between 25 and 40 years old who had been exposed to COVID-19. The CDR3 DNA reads TGCGCCAGCAGTTGGGGGGGACGGGCCAATGAGCAGTTCTTC. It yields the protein CASSWGGRANEQFF.